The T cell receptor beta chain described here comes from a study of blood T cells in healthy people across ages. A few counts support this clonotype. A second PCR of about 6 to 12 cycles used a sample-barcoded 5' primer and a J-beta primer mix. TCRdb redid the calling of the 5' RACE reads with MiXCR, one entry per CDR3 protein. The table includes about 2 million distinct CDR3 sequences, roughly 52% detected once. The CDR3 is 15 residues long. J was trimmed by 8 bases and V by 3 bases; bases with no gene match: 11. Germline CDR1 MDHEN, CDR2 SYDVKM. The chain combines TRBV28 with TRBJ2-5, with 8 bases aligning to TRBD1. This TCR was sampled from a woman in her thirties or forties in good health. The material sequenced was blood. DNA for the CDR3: TGTGCCAGCAGTTTGATCCAGGGGGCGACGGGTACCCAGTACTTC. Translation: CASSLIQGATGTQYF.